Shown below are 24 T cell receptor beta chains from a single sample sequenced in a study of T cells after somatic rescue of genetic block. TCRdb's table, derived via immunoSEQ multiplex PCR, lists solely in-frame clones and lacks some. The sample lists about 120,000 clones, around nine tenths occurring once. The sequenced sample consisted of peripheral blood mononuclear cells (PBMCs). The receptors here all came from a woman aged 18-29 years.

This chain links TRBV7-9 with TRBJ2-7; unclear D gene. The CDR3 has 12 residues. V lost 5 bases to trimming and J lost 5 bases, with 10 bases between them. The V gene's germline CDR1 is SEHNR and CDR2 FQNEAQ (reference sequence). In DNA form, the CDR3 reads TGTGCCAGCAGCCCGCGCCGGAACGAGCAGTACTTC. Protein: CASSPRRNEQYF. The full variable domain, in which reference TRBV7-9 and TRBJ2-7 provide the parts outside the CDR3, is DTGVSQNPRHKITKRGQNVTFRCDPISEHNRLYWYRQTLGQGPEFLTYFQNEAQLEKSRLLSDRFSAERPKGSFSTLEIQRTEQGDSAMYLCASSPRRNEQYFGPGTRLTVT.

The CDR3 DNA sequence: TGTGCCAGCAGCTCAACAGTGGGCTCCGGCTACGAGCAGTACTTC. This translates into CASSSTVGSGYEQYF. The chain links TRBV7-2 to TRBJ2-7; D is undetermined. Germline V gene data show CDR1 as SGHTA and CDR2 as FQGNSA. The CDR3 runs to 15 residues. Trimming took 4 bases from V and 3 from J, leaving 16 bases between them.

This clone was counted once. The chain has TRBV5-1 and TRBJ1-3, with TRBD1 identical over 9 bases. The V segment lost 4 bases and the J segment 0 bases; nucleotides outside the gene matches: 5. CDR3 length equals 16 residues. The germline gives CDR1 SGHRS, CDR2 YFSETQ. The chain's CDR3 is CASSKQDRGSGNTIYF. DNA of the CDR3: TGCGCCAGCAGCAAACAGGACAGGGGCTCTGGAAACACCATATATTTT.

V gene TRBV5-6 combines with J gene TRBJ2-7; TRBD2 matches 10 bases. The CDR3 extends over 15 amino acids. The V and J ends lost 0 bases and 7 bases, in that order; junction bases with no gene match: 7. Germline CDR1 reads SGHDT; CDR2 reads YYEEEE. The chain's CDR3 is CASSLVGLAGVEQYF. The CDR3 nucleotides read TGTGCCAGCAGCTTGGTGGGGCTAGCGGGGGTGGAGCAGTACTTC.

The genes are TRBV4-3 and TRBJ2-7; 10 nucleotides agree with TRBD1. The CDR3 is 16 residues long. Germline assignment: CDR1 LGHNA and CDR2 YSLEER. V was clipped by 5 bases and J by 1 base; unmatched bases: 8. This CDR3 is CASSFSGTGESYEQYF. The CDR3 DNA follows: TGCGCCAGCAGCTTCAGCGGGACAGGGGAATCCTACGAGCAGTACTTC.

The chain has TRBV2 and TRBJ1-3, with D perhaps matching TRBD1 (5 bases). Germline assignment: CDR1 SNHLY and CDR2 FYNNEI. There are 15 residues in the CDR3. Trimming took off 5 bases at V and 4 bases at J, with 15 bases between the two ends. CDR3 loop: CASSRQRTQGNTIYF. The CDR3 DNA is TGTGCCAGCAGTAGACAGAGGACACAAGGAAACACCATATATTTT.

This clone was recorded only once. The rearrangement links TRBV11-2 to TRBJ2-1; 9 nucleotides align to TRBD2. This CDR3 contains 13 residues. V was pared by 3 bases and J by 12 bases, with 6 bases of the junction left unmatched. Germline CDR1 is SGHAT and CDR2 is FQNNGV. In DNA, the CDR3 is TGTGCCAGCAGCTTTGGCGGGGGGGGCCGGCAGTTCTTC. Protein product: CASSFGGGGRQFF.

This sequence joins TRBV7-9 and TRBJ1-1; 9 nucleotides align to TRBD1. The germline V gene has CDR1 SEHNR and CDR2 FQNEAQ (reference sequence). After removal of 5 bases from V and 5 bases from J, the junction contained 3 bases not matched to a gene. This CDR3 spans 13 amino acids. CDR3: CASSPGQGTEAFF. DNA of the CDR3: TGTGCCAGCAGCCCGGGACAGGGAACTGAAGCTTTCTTT.

The gene calls are TRBV5-1 and TRBJ2-6; TRBD1 might be the D (6 bases). Germline V lookup: CDR1 SGHRS, CDR2 YFSETQ. V was trimmed by 5 bases and J by 2 bases, leaving 14 bases between them. This CDR3 contains 16 residues. The CDR3 coding sequence is TGCGCCAGCAGGCTTAGAACAGGGCCTGGGGCCAACGTCCTGACTTTC. Translating gives CASRLRTGPGANVLTF. Complete variable domain (other parts from reference TRBV5-1 and TRBJ2-6): KAGVTQTPRYLIKTRGQQVTLSCSPISGHRSVSWYQQTPGQGLQFLFEYFSETQRNKGNFPGRFSGRQFSNSRSEMNVSTLELGDSALYLCASRLRTGPGANVLTFGAGSRLTVL.

J is TRBJ2-2 and V is TRBV7-3, with D unresolved. The CDR3 runs 12 residues. V lost 4 bases, J lost 0 bases, and 0 bases lay in between. The germline V gene encodes CDR1 SGHTA and CDR2 FQGTGA. DNA of the CDR3: TGTGCCAGCAGCTCGAACACCGGGGAGCTGTTTTTT. It encodes CASSSNTGELFF.

The genes are TRBV6-5 and TRBJ1-2; 10 nucleotides agree with TRBD1. The trim removed 3 bases at V and 6 bases at J, leaving 4 bases unmatched. CDR1 is MNHEY and CDR2 is SVGAGI in the germline V gene. The CDR3 is 14 amino acids. CDR3 sequence (DNA): TGTGCCAGCAGTTATCGACAGGGGGCCAATGGCTACACCTTC. Encoded protein: CASSYRQGANGYTF.

The V call is TRBV18, the J call TRBJ2-5; 9 bases map to TRBD1. The junction had 10 bases not matched to a gene; V was cut back by 6 bases and J by 5 bases. This CDR3 has 15 residues. Germline V gene sequence: CDR1 KGHSH, CDR2 LQKENI. The CDR3 DNA reads as TGTGCCAGCTCGGTGGGACAGGGAGTTGGGGAGACCCAGTACTTC. This codes for CASSVGQGVGETQYF.

The chain couples TRBV6-6 to TRBJ1-1; tentative D call: TRBD1 (5 bases). The CDR3 runs to 14 residues. Germline V lookup: CDR1 MNHNY, CDR2 SVGAGI (reference sequence). The germline V and J ends were trimmed by 0 bases and 4 bases, with 9 bases remaining between them. The CDR3 reads CASSYSTVGTEAFF. The CDR3 DNA is TGTGCCAGCAGTTACTCGACAGTGGGCACTGAAGCTTTCTTT.

The chain is built from TRBV5-1 and TRBJ1-5; D is possibly TRBD1 (5 bases). CDR1 is SGHRS, CDR2 YFSETQ, per germline. The CDR3 runs to 15 residues. Between the trimmed V and J ends, which lost 2 bases and 2 bases, there was a span of 11 bases. This chain's CDR3 is CASSLADSRNQPQHF. The CDR3 DNA follows: TGCGCCAGCAGCTTAGCTGACAGCCGCAATCAGCCCCAGCATTTT.

V gene TRBV6-5 combines with J gene TRBJ1-1, with D unresolved. Germline CDR1 MNHEY, CDR2 SVGAGI. V dropped 3 bases and J dropped 0 bases, with 8 bases sitting between them. This CDR3 has 14 amino acids. The CDR3 loop reads CASSYDHLNTEAFF. CDR3 nucleotides: TGTGCCAGCAGTTATGACCATCTGAACACTGAAGCTTTCTTT.

The chain uses TRBV2 and TRBJ1-1; no clear D. CDR1 SNHLY and CDR2 FYNNEI come from the germline V gene. Trimming took off 6 bases at V and 1 base at J, with 12 bases between the two ends. The CDR3 runs to 14 residues. CDR3 sequence: CASRQEGKNTEAFF. Here the CDR3 DNA reads TGTGCCAGCAGACAAGAGGGAAAGAACACTGAAGCTTTCTTT.

V usage is TRBV19 and J usage is TRBJ2-3; 9 nucleotides align to TRBD1. Germline CDR1 LNHDA, CDR2 SQIVND (reference sequence). Trimming cost V 6 bases and J 1 base; bases outside gene matches: 5. This CDR3 is built from 15 residues. This chain's CDR3 is CASRYTGGGTDTQYF. The DNA of the CDR3 is TGTGCCAGTAGGTATACAGGGGGCGGCACAGATACGCAGTATTTT.

J is TRBJ2-7 and V is TRBV5-6; D unclear. The CDR3 spans 14 residues. Germline lookup yields CDR1 SGHDT and CDR2 YYEEEE. V lost 5 bases to trimming and J lost 0 bases, with 12 bases between them. Here the CDR3 reads CASRHSSNSYEQYF. For the CDR3, the DNA is TGTGCCAGCAGACACTCCTCTAACTCCTACGAGCAGTACTTC.

The chain has TRBV19 and TRBJ2-3, with 15 bases aligning to TRBD2. Germline V gene data show CDR1 as LNHDA and CDR2 as SQIVND (reference sequence). CDR3 length: 14 amino acids. The trim removed 4 bases at V and 10 bases at J, leaving 3 bases unmatched. The CDR3 nucleotides read TGTGCCAGTAGTACAGGGACTAGCGGGGGGTCGCAGTATTTT. Its translation is CASSTGTSGGSQYF.

V and J are TRBV19 and TRBJ1-5; unclear D gene. The CDR3 consists of 14 residues. Germline-derived CDR1 and CDR2 are LNHDA and SQIVND (reference sequence). V lost 5 bases and J lost 9, with 17 bases in between. CDR3 nucleotides: TGTGCCAGTAGTTTGGCTACCTCATGGGGGCCCCAGCATTTT. It encodes CASSLATSWGPQHF.

This chain links TRBV7-9 with TRBJ1-1, with a tentative D call TRBD1 (6 bases). The germline V and J ends were trimmed by 8 bases and 0 bases, with 10 bases remaining between them. This CDR3 has 13 residues. CDR1 and CDR2 from the germline V gene are SEHNR and FQNEAQ (reference sequence). CDR3 protein: CASLGQMNTEAFF. DNA of the CDR3: TGTGCCAGCCTCGGACAGATGAACACTGAAGCTTTCTTT.

The chain links TRBV28 to TRBJ1-2; 7 nucleotides line up with TRBD1. Trimming took 6 bases from V and 2 from J; bases not matched to a gene: 6. Germline V gene data show CDR1 as MDHEN and CDR2 as SYDVKM. This CDR3 contains 14 residues. The chain's CDR3 is CASRSQQGNYGYTF. In DNA, the CDR3 is TGTGCCAGCAGATCCCAACAGGGGAACTATGGCTACACCTTC.

The J gene is TRBJ1-5, the V gene TRBV30; 10 nucleotides align to TRBD1. Germline values: CDR1 GTSNPN, CDR2 SVGIG (reference sequence). The CDR3 spans 14 residues. J was trimmed by 4 bases and V by 4 bases; bases with no gene match: 4. DNA of the CDR3: TGTGCCTGGAAGACAGGGGGCGATAATCAGCCCCAGCATTTT. Translated, it gives CAWKTGGDNQPQHF.

This chain connects TRBV25-1 to TRBJ2-3; 9 bases line up with TRBD2. Germline loops: CDR1 MGHDK, CDR2 SYGVNS. The CDR3 has 16 residues. With 8 bases clipped from V and 2 bases from J, the junction kept 11 bases outside the gene matches. CDR3 residues: CASGPILAGTTDTQYF. DNA for the CDR3: TGTGCCAGCGGCCCAATTCTAGCGGGGACCACAGATACGCAGTATTTT.